These 2 T cell receptor beta chains share one sample of origin, sequenced in a study of T cells in Graves' hyperthyroidism and ophthalmopathy. Amplification of TCR beta CDR3 regions used RNA as the template. HTBI primers were the set used in a first-round RT-PCR of the TCR CDR3. One entry per CDR3 protein, called by TCRdb with MiXCR from the multiplex PCR reads. This table holds some 440,000 distinct CDR3 sequences, roughly 14% found once. Material: blood. Source of these receptors: a woman aged 18-29 years with Graves' hyperthyroidism.

This clonotype was seen ten or more times. The rearrangement joins TRBV28 to TRBJ2-1; D uncertain. CDR1 and CDR2 (germline): MDHEN, SYDVKM. V shed 6 bases and J shed 0 bases, with 15 bases lying between them. This CDR3 has 16 residues. The CDR3 DNA reads TGTGCCAGCAGCCCCCGCAGCACGTACTCCTACAATGAGCAGTTCTTC. Translation: CASSPRSTYSYNEQFF.

This clonotype was detected many times. The chain is built from TRBV7-2 and TRBJ2-7; 11 nucleotides match TRBD1. Germline V gene data show CDR1 as SGHTA and CDR2 as FQGNSA. With 1 base clipped from V and 3 bases from J, the junction kept 8 bases outside the gene matches. The CDR3 covers 17 residues. The CDR3 DNA is TGTGCCAGCAGCTTAGAAGCGGGCGGGACAGGGGGCTACGAGCAGTACTTC. Protein product: CASSLEAGGTGGYEQYF.